These 21 T cell receptor beta chains came from one sample sequenced in a study of cytomegalovirus exposure and HLA in healthy donors. The PCR had 60 Vbeta and 13 Jbeta primers. Assay used: immunoSEQ multiplex PCR; TCRdb lists only in-frame clones, some missing. The profile shows around 92,000 clones, under 85% of them singletons. Sequenced input: PBMCs. The receptors were sampled from a female donor in good health and CMV-seropositive.

This sequence joins TRBV5-4 and TRBJ1-6; 8 positions agree with TRBD1. Unmatched junction bases numbered 3, after V lost 4 bases and J lost 9 bases. This CDR3 is 13 amino acids long. The V gene's germline CDR1 is SGHNT and CDR2 YYREEE (reference sequence). CDR3 in amino acids: CASSTQGVSPLHF. The CDR3 DNA follows: TGTGCCAGCAGCACACAGGGGGTTTCACCCCTCCACTTT.

The V gene is TRBV7-9, the J gene TRBJ2-5; no clear D. The CDR3 runs 13 residues. Germline V gene sequence: CDR1 SEHNR, CDR2 FQNEAQ (reference sequence). The ends were cut back, 3 bases at V and 3 bases at J, with 8 bases in the middle. DNA of the CDR3: TGTGCCAGCAGCTTTCGGTTTGAAGAGACCCAGTACTTC. It specifies CASSFRFEETQYF.

The chain has TRBV7-9 and TRBJ1-6; D may be TRBD1 (5 bases). CDR3 length: 17 residues. Germline lookup yields CDR1 SEHNR and CDR2 FQNEAQ (reference sequence). V shed 3 bases and J shed 0 bases, with 12 bases lying between them. CDR3 sequence: CASSFTQGSSYNSPLHF. Here the CDR3 DNA reads TGTGCCAGCAGCTTTACGCAGGGTAGCTCCTATAATTCACCCCTCCACTTT.

The CDR3 protein is CATSRGRTGRSSPLHF. CDR3 DNA sequence: TGTGCCACCAGCAGAGGAAGGACAGGGAGGAGTTCACCCCTCCACTTT. The rearrangement links TRBV15 to TRBJ1-6; 8 nucleotides match TRBD1. The CDR3 has 16 amino acids. Losses at the gene ends were 1 base for V and 9 bases for J; bases not matched to a gene: 8. Germline V lookup: CDR1 LNHNV, CDR2 YYDKDF (reference sequence).

As regards this clone: Mismatch with germline at one junction end may stem from a read error. The chain employs TRBV27 and TRBJ2-7, with D maybe TRBD2 (5 bases). Looked up from germline, CDR1 is MNHEY and CDR2 is SMNVEV (reference sequence). CDR3 size: 16 residues. This chain's CDR3 is CARRSSGVPFGYEQYF. For the CDR3, the DNA is TGTGCCCGCAGATCCTCCGGGGTCCCCTTTGGCTACGAGCAGTACTTC.

The sample holds one count of this clone. The chain combines TRBV7-3 with TRBJ2-1; TRBD1 aligns across 7 bases. The CDR3 has 15 amino acids. Germline lookup yields CDR1 SGHTA and CDR2 FQGTGA. The ends lost 5 bases at V and 4 bases at J; junction bases unmatched: 8. In DNA form, the CDR3 reads TGTGCCAGCAGCCCGCGGACAGGATTATACAATGAGCAGTTCTTC. This translates into CASSPRTGLYNEQFF.

The chain joins TRBV7-9 to TRBJ1-2; D perhaps matches TRBD1 (6 bases). V gave up 5 bases and J gave up 7 bases, with 8 bases separating them. Germline assignment: CDR1 SEHNR and CDR2 FQNEAQ (reference sequence). The CDR3 totals 11 residues. The CDR3 spells CASSEGGGYTF. The CDR3 DNA reads as TGTGCCAGCAGCGAAGGGGGTGGCTACACCTTC. Supplemented by reference TRBV7-9 and TRBJ1-2, the full variable domain reads DTGVSQNPRHKITKRGQNVTFRCDPISEHNRLYWYRQTLGQGPEFLTYFQNEAQLEKSRLLSDRFSAERPKGSFSTLEIQRTEQGDSAMYLCASSEGGGYTFGSGTRLTVV.

The chain carries TRBV5-1 and TRBJ1-5, with unresolved D. This CDR3 contains 15 residues. Trimming left V 2 bases short and J 7 bases short, with 16 bases between. Looked up from germline, CDR1 is SGHRS and CDR2 is YFSETQ. The CDR3 coding sequence is TGCGCCAGCAGCTTACTAGGGCTGGGGAACCAGCCCCAGCATTTT. It codes for CASSLLGLGNQPQHF.

The chain joins TRBV11-1 to TRBJ2-2, with 8 bases lining up with TRBD2. The CDR3 totals 17 residues. Germline CDR1 SGHAT, CDR2 FQDESV (reference sequence). The V and J ends lost 6 bases and 5 bases, in that order; junction bases with no gene match: 14. The CDR3 sequence: CASSYQREPRGTGELFF. The CDR3 nucleotides read TGTGCCAGCAGTTACCAGCGGGAGCCAAGAGGGACCGGGGAGCTGTTTTTT.

The chain combines TRBV6-5 with TRBJ2-7; D might be TRBD1 (6 bases). The germline V gene has CDR1 MNHEY and CDR2 SVGAGI. V was shortened by 6 bases and J by 4 bases, with 16 bases between the two germline ends. The length of the CDR3 is 14 residues. CDR3 sequence: CASSPTGNQYEQYF. The CDR3 DNA reads as TGTGCCAGCAGCCCCACAGGGAACCAATACGAGCAGTACTTC.

This clone came up once. The chain carries TRBV15 and TRBJ1-3; perhaps TRBD1 as D (6 bases). V was trimmed by 7 bases and J by 0 bases, leaving 13 bases between them. The CDR3 spans 15 residues. Per germline, CDR1 LNHNV and CDR2 YYDKDF (reference sequence). Here the CDR3 reads CATNADRNSGNTIYF. The DNA of the CDR3 is TGTGCCACCAACGCCGACAGGAACTCTGGAAACACCATATATTTT.

This clone turned up a few times. The V gene is TRBV6-1, the J gene TRBJ1-5; D is undetermined. CDR1 MNHNS and CDR2 SASEGT come from the germline V gene. The CDR3 loop spans 13 amino acids. V lost 1 base and J lost 4, with 5 bases in between. The CDR3 loop reads CASSEGRNQPQHF. The CDR3 nucleotides are TGTGCCAGCAGTGAAGGGAGAAATCAGCCCCAGCATTTT.

The chain employs TRBV7-9 and TRBJ2-3; 8 positions agree with TRBD2. Trimming at V came to 2 bases and at J to 2 bases, leaving 6 bases not matched to a gene. The CDR3 loop spans 16 amino acids. Germline-derived CDR1 and CDR2 are SEHNR and FQNEAQ (reference sequence). The chain's CDR3 is CASSLILAGFTDTQYF. The CDR3 nucleotides read TGTGCCAGCAGCTTAATTTTAGCGGGGTTCACAGATACGCAGTATTTT. The full variable domain, with the rest looked up from reference TRBV7-9 and TRBJ2-3, is DTGVSQNPRHKITKRGQNVTFRCDPISEHNRLYWYRQTLGQGPEFLTYFQNEAQLEKSRLLSDRFSAERPKGSFSTLEIQRTEQGDSAMYLCASSLILAGFTDTQYFGPGTRLTVL.

This sequence joins TRBV6-5 and TRBJ2-7, with 11 positions matching TRBD1. Germline V CDR1 and CDR2: MNHEY, SVGAGI. J was trimmed by 4 bases and V by 6 bases; bases with no gene match: 5. The CDR3 covers 14 residues. Written as DNA, the CDR3 is TGTGCCAGCAGCCTAGGACAGGGGGCGTACGAGCAGTACTTC. Its protein is CASSLGQGAYEQYF.

The chain is built from TRBV5-1 and TRBJ1-1; 8 positions agree with TRBD1. Trimming cost V 3 bases and J 4 bases; bases outside gene matches: 2. This CDR3 contains 13 residues. Germline CDR1 and CDR2: SGHRS and YFSETQ. CDR3 in DNA: TGCGCCAGCAGCTCTCAGGGGGCCACTGAAGCTTTCTTT. Its translation is CASSSQGATEAFF.

V and J are TRBV6-4 and TRBJ2-1; TRBD2 agrees at 7 bases. V trimming: 6 bases; J trimming: 5 bases; junction bases outside the gene matches: 13. The CDR3 is 16 residues long. Germline V gene data show CDR1 as MRHNA and CDR2 as SNTAGT. The CDR3 DNA is TGTGCCAGCAGCCGCATCGGGGGGATGGCGGACAATGAGCAGTTCTTC. Its protein product is CASSRIGGMADNEQFF.

V usage is TRBV12-5 and J usage is TRBJ1-1; 7 nucleotides agree with TRBD1. CDR1 and CDR2 from the germline V gene are LGHNT and FRNRAP. J gave up 4 bases and V 0 bases, and 8 bases lay outside the gene matches. The CDR3 contains 16 residues. DNA for the CDR3: TGTGCTAGTGGTTTGGTCCTACAGGGGTTGGTCACTGAAGCTTTCTTT. It codes for CASGLVLQGLVTEAFF.

The chain is built from TRBV4-1 and TRBJ2-2; 11 nucleotides line up with TRBD2. The CDR3 has 19 amino acids. Trimming took 1 base from V and 8 from J; bases not matched to a gene: 15. Germline V gives CDR1 MGHRA, CDR2 YSYEKL. CDR3 loop: CASSQVERLGLAAWGELFF. CDR3 coding DNA: TGCGCCAGCAGCCAAGTCGAGCGGTTGGGACTAGCGGCTTGGGGGGAGCTGTTTTTT.

The chain recombines TRBV2 with TRBJ2-7; possible D gene TRBD1, 5 bases. Germline V gives CDR1 SNHLY, CDR2 FYNNEI. V was trimmed by 5 bases and J by 4 bases, leaving 12 bases between them. The CDR3 spans 13 residues. The CDR3 loop reads CASSQGRGYEQYF. The CDR3 region has the DNA TGTGCCAGCAGTCAGGGAAGGGGATACGAGCAGTACTTC.

The chain has TRBV13 and TRBJ1-1; D is ambiguous. Between the trimmed V and J ends, which lost 1 base and 6 bases, there was a span of 15 bases. This CDR3 is built from 15 residues. In germline, CDR1 is PRHDT, CDR2 FYEKMQ (reference sequence). The CDR3 here is CASSLDPDPASEAFF. CDR3 sequence (DNA): TGTGCCAGCAGCTTAGACCCAGACCCAGCGTCTGAAGCTTTCTTT.

The chain is built from TRBV19 and TRBJ2-1; weak D call: TRBD1 (5 bases). V lost 3 bases, J lost 6 bases, and 15 bases lay in between. The length of the CDR3 is 15 residues. The germline V gene encodes CDR1 LNHDA and CDR2 SQIVND (reference sequence). CDR3 in DNA: TGTGCCAGTAGTATCTCCAGGGCCCCATCCAATGAGCAGTTCTTC. Encoded protein: CASSISRAPSNEQFF.